This T cell receptor (beta chain) was obtained from a study of T cells in Graves' hyperthyroidism and ophthalmopathy. Study-level findings and limits: Stable hyperthyroidism was told apart from ophthalmopathy by a model built on 13 V-J features.

Each diagnosis was grounded in clinical symptoms, serum thyroxine and TRAb, thyroid ultrasound, and orbital computed tomography. The sample holds many counts of this clonotype. The antigen remains undetermined. The CDR3 totals 15 residues. From germline, CDR1 is DFQATT and CDR2 SNEGSKA (reference sequence). V gave up 1 base and J gave up 2 bases; unmatched junction bases: 4. The source material, RNA transcripts, was used to amplify TCR beta CDR3 regions. During a first-round RT-PCR of the TCR CDR3, the HTBI primer set was used. TCRdb re-derived calls from the multiplex PCR reads in MiXCR, one entry per CDR3 protein. This table holds about 840,000 distinct CDR3 sequences, over 35% found once.

This sequence joins TRBV20-1 and TRBJ2-5; 10 nucleotides agree with TRBD2. The TCR originated in a man aged 18-30 years with Graves' hyperthyroidism. Sequencing used blood. Written as DNA, the CDR3 is TGCAGTGCTAGAGTAGCGGGGGGCTTTCAAGAGACCCAGTACTTC. Translated, it gives CSARVAGGFQETQYF.